This section outlines one T cell receptor beta chain sequence together with its context. Its antigen is not known. With roughly 540 ng total RNA as template and a constant-region primer, TCR beta cDNA was made. ARM-PCR, slightly modified, supplied the TCR beta libraries through three nested multiplex PCR rounds. Running ten to eleven cycles apiece, the first two PCR rounds relied on TRBV1-TRBV30 forward primers together with a C-beta reverse primer. TCRdb fed the multiplex PCR reads into MiXCR, producing one record per CDR3 protein. The sample shows 300,000 to 400,000 distinct CDR3 sequences, about 61% of them seen only once. RNA isolated from unsorted whole blood supplied the blood RNA, with germline DNA also extracted. These data are taken from a study of tumor-infiltrating lymphocytes in primary liver carcinoma. Study at large: Every patient in the cohort had a primary liver carcinoma. That carcinoma was treated by surgical resection. Samples returned roughly 3.65 to 7.5 million productive TCRbeta reads, a yield that was similar across tissue types. Notes on the study in general: The study found tumor-adjacent and tumor-blood pairs overlapped less than tumor region pairs.

In germline, CDR1 is MDHEN, CDR2 SYDVKM. The ends were cut back, 5 bases at V and 6 bases at J, with 20 bases in the middle. CDR3 length: 15 residues. This rearrangement joins TRBV28 to TRBJ2-7, with D possibly TRBD1 on 6 matching bases. What was sequenced was peripheral blood. The origin of this receptor is a man aged 40-55 years with primary liver carcinoma and hepatitis B virus infection. CDR3 sequence: CASSPRQAYTLEQYF. In DNA form, the CDR3 reads TGTGCCAGCAGTCCAAGACAGGCTTACACCCTCGAGCAGTACTTC.